The 5 T cell receptor beta chains below were found in one sample sequenced in a study of CD8 T cells in ankylosing spondylitis. Study-wide results and caveats: What appeared characteristic of ankylosing spondylitis blood was a TCR beta motif of about eight highly homologous variants.

The antigens of these receptors remain unknown. TCRdb ran MiXCR on the 5' RACE reads and lists one entry per CDR3 protein. The sample yields some 400,000 distinct CDR3 sequences, about 20% seen once. Source material: blood, either unsorted or a sorted T cell fraction (not recorded which). Receptor source: a male donor with ankylosing spondylitis.

The chain uses TRBV7-9 and TRBJ2-5; 10 bases map to TRBD2. Per the germline V gene, CDR1 is SEHNR and CDR2 is FQNEAQ (reference sequence). Trimming removed 11 bases from V and 10 bases from J; junction bases left unmatched: 22. The CDR3 has 16 amino acids. CDR3 sequence: CACGLAGDSRAVGQYF. CDR3 coding DNA: TGTGCCTGCGGGCTAGCGGGAGACTCCCGGGCGGTGGGCCAGTACTTC. Complete variable domain (other parts from reference TRBV7-9 and TRBJ2-5): DTGVSQNPRHKITKRGQNVTFRCDPISEHNRLYWYRQTLGQGPEFLTYFQNEAQLEKSRLLSDRFSAERPKGSFSTLEIQRTEQGDSAMYLCACGLAGDSRAVGQYFGPGTRLLVL.

The gene calls are TRBV20-1 and TRBJ2-5; D gene uncertain. V was pared by 2 bases and J by 1 base, with 8 bases between. The CDR3 is 13 residues long. Germline V gene data show CDR1 as DFQATT and CDR2 as SNEGSKA (reference sequence). CDR3 coding DNA: TGCAGTGCTAGATTTCTGCCCCAAGAGACCCAGTACTTC. Translating gives CSARFLPQETQYF.

This chain uses TRBV11-1 with TRBJ1-4; the D is unclear. V lost 0 bases to trimming and J lost 6 bases, with 20 bases between them. The CDR3 runs 18 residues. The V gene's germline CDR1 is SGHAT and CDR2 FQDESV (reference sequence). This chain's CDR3 is CASSLAPAGRVNDEKLFF. The DNA of the CDR3 is TGTGCCAGCAGCTTAGCGCCGGCCGGGAGGGTAAATGATGAAAAACTGTTTTTT.

The genes are TRBV9 and TRBJ2-1, with 8 bases lining up with TRBD1. Germline trimming cut 0 bases from V and 3 bases from J; bases unmatched to any gene: 2. The CDR3 extends over 15 amino acids. Germline V gene data show CDR1 as SGDLS and CDR2 as YYNGEE. CDR3 DNA sequence: TGTGCCAGCAGCGTAGCCGGACAGGGCTACAATGAGCAGTTCTTC. Translating gives CASSVAGQGYNEQFF.

The chain links TRBV3-1 to TRBJ2-1; 8 bases fit TRBD2. Germline V lookup: CDR1 LGHDT, CDR2 YNNKEL (reference sequence). The junction had 9 bases not matched to a gene; V was cut back by 7 bases and J by 7 bases. CDR3 size: 14 residues. CDR3 sequence (DNA): TGTGCCAGCAAGAGCGGGAGATCTAGGAATGAGCAGTTCTTC. Its protein is CASKSGRSRNEQFF.